A selection of T cell receptor beta chains follows, all from one sample in a study of blood T cell repertoires in COVID-19. Generated by immunoSEQ multiplex PCR, the TCRdb table keeps only in-frame clones and is missing some. This sample has approximately 300,000 clones; nearly 90% occur once, and the top ten carry less than 6%. The sequencing sample was made of PBMCs or T cells enriched from blood (not recorded which). All receptors derive from a woman in her 30s who had recovered from COVID-19. Both conserved end residues are part of each CDR3. The order of the fields is J gene, V gene, D gene, clone size, CDR3 length, CDR3 protein, CDR3 DNA. The D gene is left open where the match is weak. Clone sizes are given selectively: once, few, many, or a class where the clone is expanded.

TRBJ1-2	TRBV5-4	-	-	13	CASSLGGGYGYTF	TGTGCCAGCAGCTTGGGGGGCGGCTATGGCTACACCTTC
TRBJ1-4	TRBV27	-	-	12	CASSLPGGKLFF	TGTGCCAGCAGTTTACCCGGGGGTAAACTGTTTTTT
TRBJ1-3	TRBV29-1	TRBD1	-	14	CSVKDRADGNTIYF	TGCAGCGTTAAAGACAGGGCAGATGGAAACACCATATATTTT
TRBJ1-6	TRBV18	-	-	13	CASGGDLNSPLHF	TGTGCCAGCGGGGGGGACCTTAATTCACCCCTCCACTTT
TRBJ2-7	TRBV19	TRBD1	few	12	CASRTGTDEQYF	TGTGCCAGCAGGACAGGGACGGACGAGCAGTACTTC
TRBJ2-3	TRBV11-2	-	once	12	CASSPSTDTQYF	TGTGCCAGCTCACCCTCGACTGATACGCAGTATTTT
TRBJ2-3	TRBV5-1	-	-	14	CASSGGASTDTQYF	TGCGCCAGCAGCGGAGGGGCTAGCACAGATACGCAGTATTTT
TRBJ2-5	TRBV18	TRBD1	once	15	CASLRDRGAQETQYF	TGTGCCAGTTTGCGGGACAGGGGGGCCCAAGAGACCCAGTACTTC
TRBJ2-1	TRBV5-1	TRBD2	-	20	CASSPYSGGGAPNSYNEQFF	TGCGCCAGCAGCCCCTACTCTGGCGGGGGGGCCCCAAACTCCTACAATGAGCAGTTCTTC
TRBJ1-2	TRBV12-5	-	-	15	CASGFGERVNYGYTF	TGTGCTAGTGGTTTCGGGGAGAGGGTTAACTATGGCTACACCTTC
TRBJ2-3	TRBV18	-	-	12	CASSLDLKTQYF	TGTGCCAGCTCACTAGACTTAAAGACGCAGTATTTT
TRBJ2-2	TRBV19	TRBD1	-	15	CASSPRTGWTGELFF	TGTGCCAGTAGTCCGCGGACAGGGTGGACCGGGGAGCTGTTTTTT
TRBJ1-6	TRBV13	TRBD1	once	15	CASSVSTGGNSPLHF	TGTGCCAGCAGCGTTTCGACAGGGGGGAATTCACCCCTCCACTTT
TRBJ2-7	TRBV7-2	-	-	13	CASSYRGWPEQYF	TGTGCCAGCAGCTACCGGGGGTGGCCTGAGCAGTACTTC
TRBJ1-2	TRBV20-1	-	-	14	CSASTRQVGYGYTF	TGCAGTGCGAGTACGCGACAGGTCGGCTATGGCTACACCTTC
TRBJ2-3	TRBV21-1	-	-	19	CASTPDRGIGPARTDTQYF	TGTGCCAGCACTCCGGACAGGGGAATTGGCCCGGCTAGGACAGATACGCAGTATTTT
TRBJ1-5	TRBV6-5	-	-	15	CASNDRESRNQPQHF	TGTGCCAGCAACGACCGGGAGTCCCGCAATCAGCCCCAGCATTTT
TRBJ1-2	TRBV27	TRBD1	-	13	CASRATGESGYTF	TGTGCCAGCAGAGCGACAGGGGAATCTGGCTACACCTTC
TRBJ1-2	TRBV5-5	TRBD1	-	15	CASSLGGQDIYGYTF	TGTGCCAGCAGCTTGGGGGGACAGGATATCTATGGCTACACCTTC
TRBJ1-5	TRBV30	-	-	17	CAWSKAGLGTSNQPQHF	TGTGCCTGGAGTAAGGCAGGGTTGGGAACTAGCAATCAGCCCCAGCATTTT
TRBJ2-7	TRBV19	-	-	14	CASRAGAPIYEQYF	TGTGCCAGTAGGGCAGGGGCCCCTATCTACGAGCAGTACTTC
TRBJ1-1	TRBV6-5	-	-	11	CASSSGTGAFF	TGTGCCAGCAGTTCCGGGACTGGAGCTTTCTTT
TRBJ2-2	TRBV29-1	-	-	13	CSVGRGDPGELFF	TGCAGCGTTGGCAGGGGGGACCCCGGGGAGCTGTTTTTT
TRBJ1-1	TRBV20-1	TRBD1	-	14	CSATETGKVSEAFF	TGCAGTGCTACTGAGACAGGGAAAGTTTCTGAAGCTTTCTTT
TRBJ1-3	TRBV11-2	TRBD1	-	17	CASSFPGQGGSGNTIYF	TGTGCCAGCAGCTTCCCAGGACAGGGGGGAAGTGGAAACACCATATATTTT
TRBJ2-1	TRBV30	-	-	12	CAWTPDKNEQFF	TGTGCCTGGACCCCGGACAAAAATGAGCAGTTCTTC
TRBJ1-6	TRBV14	-	-	15	CASSPDTDRNSPLHF	TGTGCCAGCAGCCCCGACACCGACAGAAATTCACCCCTCCACTTT
TRBJ2-1	TRBV2	-	-	12	CASSLHTRGLVF	TGTGCCAGCAGTCTTCATACCCGCGGCTTGGTCTTC
TRBJ1-5	TRBV6-2/TRBV6-3	-	-	14	CASSYSGGGQPQHF	TGTGCCAGCAGTTACTCGGGGGGGGGCCAGCCCCAGCATTTT
TRBJ2-5	TRBV5-1	-	-	15	CASSPRPQGLKTQYF	TGCGCCAGCAGCCCACGCCCGCAGGGACTGAAGACCCAGTACTTC
TRBJ2-7	TRBV6-5	TRBD1	-	14	CASTQDRGGYEQYF	TGTGCCAGCACCCAAGACAGGGGGGGTTACGAGCAGTACTTC
TRBJ1-3	TRBV27	-	-	14	CASSPGGSGNTIYF	TGTGCCAGCAGCCCCGGGGGCTCTGGAAACACCATATATTTT
TRBJ2-3	TRBV5-8	TRBD2	-	15	CASSLGGTISDTQYF	TGTGCCAGCAGCTTGGGGGGGACTATATCCGATACGCAGTATTTT
TRBJ1-1	TRBV18	-	-	14	CASSPEVRVTEAFF	TGTGCCAGCTCACCAGAGGTGAGGGTCACTGAAGCTTTCTTT
TRBJ1-3	TRBV10-3	-	-	13	CAITGVSGNTIYF	TGTGCCATTACGGGGGTCTCTGGAAACACCATATATTTT
TRBJ1-1	TRBV2	TRBD1	-	15	CASSRTGFMNTEAFF	TGTGCCAGCAGTAGGACAGGGTTCATGAACACTGAAGCTTTCTTT
TRBJ1-6	TRBV30	-	-	14	CAWSFSQGNSPLHF	TGTGCCTGGAGTTTCTCGCAGGGTAATTCACCCCTCCACTTT
TRBJ2-6	TRBV6-4	TRBD1	-	18	CASSETGTGLGGANVLTF	TGTGCCAGCAGCGAGACCGGGACAGGGTTAGGAGGGGCCAACGTCCTGACTTTC
TRBJ1-5	TRBV6-4	TRBD1	-	17	CASSQPSGTGGDQPQHF	TGTGCCAGCAGTCAACCATCCGGGACAGGGGGCGACCAGCCCCAGCATTTT
TRBJ2-1	TRBV5-8	-	-	13	CASSLRPRDEQFF	TGTGCCAGCAGCTTGCGACCCCGGGATGAGCAGTTCTTC
TRBJ1-1	TRBV7-9	-	-	16	CASSLDVGHRDTEAFF	TGTGCCAGCAGCTTAGATGTAGGACACAGGGACACTGAAGCTTTCTTT
TRBJ2-2	TRBV5-4	TRBD2	-	17	CASTSLAGGLNTGELFF	TGTGCCAGCACCTCACTAGCGGGGGGGCTGAACACCGGGGAGCTGTTTTTT
TRBJ1-1	TRBV19	TRBD1	few	15	CASSPRTGQGTEAFF	TGTGCCAGTAGTCCAAGGACAGGCCAGGGCACTGAAGCTTTCTTT
TRBJ1-1	TRBV29-1	-	-	14	CSVESPGYGTEAFF	TGCAGCGTTGAATCACCAGGGTATGGCACTGAAGCTTTCTTT
TRBJ2-2	TRBV9	TRBD2	-	15	CASSVGLAVSGELFF	TGTGCCAGCAGCGTAGGACTAGCGGTTTCCGGGGAGCTGTTTTTT
TRBJ1-5	TRBV28	-	-	12	CASKSGGQPQHF	TGTGCCAGCAAGAGTGGAGGTCAGCCCCAGCATTTT
TRBJ2-3	TRBV11-2	TRBD2	-	17	CASSLGVASGVTDTQYF	TGTGCCAGCAGCTTAGGAGTGGCTAGCGGGGTCACAGATACGCAGTATTTT
TRBJ1-1	TRBV6-6	TRBD1	-	15	CASRNPRGAGTEAFF	TGTGCCAGCAGAAACCCCAGGGGGGCGGGGACTGAAGCTTTCTTT
TRBJ1-1	TRBV7-3	TRBD1	-	17	CASSLTPRTGQNTEAFF	TGTGCCAGCAGCTTAACGCCCCGGACAGGCCAGAACACTGAAGCTTTCTTT
TRBJ1-3	TRBV7-9	-	-	15	CASIPGAYSGNTIYF	TGTGCCAGCATCCCTGGAGCTTACTCTGGAAACACCATATATTTT
TRBJ1-5	TRBV19	-	-	16	CASSIDNSYSNQPQHF	TGTGCCAGTAGTATAGATAACAGCTATAGCAATCAGCCCCAGCATTTT
TRBJ1-5	TRBV10-2	-	-	13	CASSSQVYQPQHF	TGCGCCAGCAGTAGTCAGGTCTATCAGCCCCAGCATTTT
TRBJ1-3	TRBV6-5	-	once	14	CASRIQVSGNTIYF	TGTGCCAGCAGAATACAGGTCTCTGGAAACACCATATATTTT
TRBJ1-1	TRBV19	-	-	13	CASSLQGNTEAFF	TGTGCCAGTAGTTTACAGGGGAACACTGAAGCTTTCTTT
TRBJ1-4	TRBV19	TRBD1	once	14	CASSSGTGGEKLFF	TGTGCCAGTAGTTCCGGGACAGGGGGCGAAAAACTGTTTTTT